The count of the clone carrying this TCR beta chain is one. Its antigen is undetermined. The data derive from a study of T cell responses to AZD1222 COVID-19 vaccine. This CDR3 region has 16 residues. V lost 6 bases to trimming and J lost 7 bases; unmatched junction nucleotides: 10. Germline lookup yields CDR1 SEHNR and CDR2 FQNEAQ (reference sequence). Sequencing was performed with immunoSEQ multiplex PCR; in TCRdb, only in-frame clones are kept and a portion is missing. The sample records roughly 89,000 clones, 88% being singletons. Study-level results: Mapped onto spike, vaccine-associated CD4 TCRs spanned it and were dominant at 160-218 and 743-854. Clonal diversity was possibly underestimated; the donors were predominantly white British and more often female. Receipt of two AZD1222 doses was followed by a rise in Spike-specific TCR breadth and depth. Seropositive at baseline were only a handful of AZD1222 recipients.

The rearrangement joins TRBV7-9 to TRBJ2-1; TRBD2 aligns across 12 bases. The sample was peripheral blood, taken on day 0 of MenACWY control vaccination. This TCR derives from an adult in good health. The CDR3 DNA reads as TGTGCCAGCAGTTCGACTAGCGGGAGATCTGATAATGAGCAGTTCTTC. It translates to CASSSTSGRSDNEQFF.